Below are 29 T cell receptor beta chains sequenced from a single sample in a study of blood T cell repertoires in COVID-19. The assay was immunoSEQ multiplex PCR, and TCRdb's table has in-frame clones only and misses some. The sample yields some 73,000 clones, 70% to 90% seen once. Source material: peripheral blood. All receptors derive from a man aged 45-60 years with COVID-19, enrolled during active disease.

The chain recombines TRBV10-2 with TRBJ1-2; 7 bases match TRBD1. Germline V CDR1 and CDR2: WSHSY, SAAADI. The CDR3 spans 13 residues. The ends lost 3 bases at V and 8 bases at J; junction bases unmatched: 6. The CDR3 loop reads CASSDNRGGGYTF. The CDR3 region has the DNA TGCGCCAGCAGTGACAACAGGGGAGGCGGCTACACCTTC.

The chain uses TRBV6-5 and TRBJ2-7; a possible D gene is TRBD2 (6 bases). Germline lookup yields CDR1 MNHEY and CDR2 SVGAGI. This CDR3 has 15 residues. Trimming took 6 bases from V and 3 from J, leaving 18 bases between them. CDR3 sequence (DNA): TGTGCCAGCAGGGTGGTGGGGGACTTGTACTACGAGCAGTACTTC. Its translation is CASRVVGDLYYEQYF.

This chain joins TRBV5-8 and TRBJ2-1; 7 bases are shared with TRBD2. The junction had 14 bases not matched to a gene; V was cut back by 4 bases and J by 10 bases. Germline lookup yields CDR1 SGHTS and CDR2 YDEGEE. The CDR3 runs 15 residues. This chain's CDR3 is CASSRGVGGLQEQFF. Here the CDR3 DNA reads TGTGCCAGCAGCCGGGGGGTCGGCGGACTACAAGAGCAGTTCTTC.

In this sample, this clone turned up once. This chain connects TRBV9 to TRBJ2-3, with 11 bases fitting TRBD1. J was trimmed by 5 bases and V by 0 bases; bases with no gene match: 11. Germline values: CDR1 SGDLS, CDR2 YYNGEE. The CDR3 contains 18 residues. The CDR3 sequence is CASSVVDGQGAQGDTQYF. As DNA, the CDR3 is TGTGCCAGCAGCGTAGTCGATGGACAGGGGGCTCAGGGAGATACGCAGTATTTT.

V is TRBV9 and J is TRBJ2-3, with 11 bases that match TRBD2. From germline, CDR1 is SGDLS and CDR2 YYNGEE. CDR3 length: 19 amino acids. Trimming removed 0 bases from V and 6 bases from J; junction bases left unmatched: 15. The CDR3 reads CASSVGLLKTSGKRDTQYF. The CDR3 coding sequence is TGTGCCAGCAGCGTAGGCCTCTTGAAGACTAGCGGGAAGAGGGATACGCAGTATTTT.

The chain carries TRBV28 and TRBJ2-3, with 11 bases matching TRBD2. The ends lost 6 bases at V and 3 bases at J; junction bases unmatched: 8. The germline V gene has CDR1 MDHEN and CDR2 SYDVKM. CDR3 length: 16 residues. The CDR3 region has the DNA TGTGCCAGCAGGGAATTAGCGGGAGGGGGGACAGATACGCAGTATTTT. Encoded protein: CASRELAGGGTDTQYF. Supplemented by reference TRBV28 and TRBJ2-3, the full variable domain reads DVKVTQSSRYLVKRTGEKVFLECVQDMDHENMFWYRQDPGLGLRLIYFSYDVKMKEKGDIPEGYSVSREKKERFSLILESASTNQTSMYLCASRELAGGGTDTQYFGPGTRLTVL.

The gene calls are TRBV18 and TRBJ2-7; D perhaps matches TRBD1 (6 bases). Trimming stripped 5 bases from V and 5 bases from J, with 7 bases between. CDR1 is KGHSH, CDR2 LQKENI, per germline. The CDR3 has 11 amino acids. The CDR3 loop is CASSNRDEQYF. The CDR3 DNA is TGTGCCAGCTCAAACAGGGACGAGCAGTACTTC.

This chain links TRBV6-5 with TRBJ2-7; the D gene is possibly TRBD1 (6 bases). There are 13 residues in the CDR3. CDR1 is MNHEY and CDR2 is SVGAGI in the germline V gene. The V and J ends lost 6 bases and 2 bases respectively, with 11 bases between them. The CDR3 DNA is TGTGCCAGCAGAAAAGGGACAACCTACGAGCAGTACTTC. Amino acid sequence: CASRKGTTYEQYF.

V and J are TRBV29-1 and TRBJ2-7, with a tentative D call TRBD1 (6 bases). CDR1 is SQVTM and CDR2 is ANQGSEA in the germline V gene. CDR3 length: 11 residues. V was pared by 6 bases and J by 2 bases, with 8 bases between. CDR3 protein: CSVRDTYEQYF. The CDR3, as DNA: TGCAGCGTCCGGGACACCTACGAGCAGTACTTC.

The chain uses TRBV6-5 and TRBJ2-6; TRBD2 aligns across 8 bases. CDR1 and CDR2 (germline): MNHEY, SVGAGI. This CDR3 has 15 amino acids. V shed 7 bases, J shed 2 bases, and the junction held 4 bases outside the gene matches. CDR3 residues: CASTREAAGANVLTF. The CDR3 nucleotides read TGTGCCAGCACGCGGGAGGCAGCTGGGGCCAACGTCCTGACTTTC.

The rearrangement uses TRBV4-2 and TRBJ2-1; 8 bases map to TRBD2. From germline, CDR1 is LGHNA and CDR2 YNFKEQ. Germline trimming cut 6 bases from V and 3 bases from J; bases unmatched to any gene: 10. CDR3 size: 16 residues. The DNA of the CDR3 is TGTGCCAGCAGTCTTGATGAGCGGGAGAGCTACAATGAGCAGTTCTTC. Translation: CASSLDERESYNEQFF.

This chain joins TRBV27 and TRBJ2-2, with D perhaps matching TRBD2 (5 bases). CDR1 and CDR2 from the germline V gene are MNHEY and SMNVEV (reference sequence). Trimming shortened V by 6 bases and J by 5 bases, and 13 bases separated the two germline ends. The CDR3 runs 14 residues. The CDR3 DNA follows: TGTGCCAGCAGCCCCCTCAGAGGGACCGGGGAGCTGTTTTTT. The encoded protein is CASSPLRGTGELFF.

The chain joins TRBV10-3 to TRBJ1-4; D is undetermined. V was trimmed by 5 bases and J by 0 bases, leaving 19 bases between them. The CDR3 is 18 residues long. Germline CDR1 reads ENHRY; CDR2 reads SYGVKD. The CDR3 DNA reads as TGTGCCATCAGTCGAGCGGGTTTGTGGGAGGCAACTAATGAAAAACTGTTTTTT. It is translated as CAISRAGLWEATNEKLFF.

The chain recombines TRBV7-8 with TRBJ2-3, with D unclear. CDR1 is SGHVS, CDR2 FQNEAQ, per germline. V shed 5 bases and J shed 0 bases, with 12 bases lying between them. There are 15 residues in the CDR3. CDR3 region: CASSKRGPSTDTQYF. For the CDR3, the DNA is TGTGCCAGCAGCAAGCGAGGCCCTAGCACAGATACGCAGTATTTT.

V usage is TRBV7-2 and J usage is TRBJ2-7; the match to TRBD1 covers 7 bases. Looked up from germline, CDR1 is SGHTA and CDR2 is FQGNSA. The junction had 14 bases not matched to a gene; V was cut back by 0 bases and J by 12 bases. CDR3 length: 15 amino acids. The CDR3: CASSLAKGARGGWYF. In DNA, the CDR3 is TGTGCCAGCAGCTTAGCCAAGGGGGCCCGAGGGGGTTGGTACTTC.

For the CDR3, the DNA is TGCGCCAGCAGTGAAGAAGGACAGGGCTACAATGAGCAGTTCTTC. This codes for CASSEEGQGYNEQFF. The chain recombines TRBV10-2 with TRBJ2-1, with 8 positions matching TRBD1. With 3 bases clipped from V and 3 bases from J, the junction kept 4 bases outside the gene matches. The CDR3 is 15 residues long. The V gene's germline CDR1 is WSHSY and CDR2 SAAADI.

V is TRBV28 and J is TRBJ2-1; D gene uncertain. The CDR3 totals 13 residues. V lost 3 bases and J lost 2, with 5 bases in between. The germline gives CDR1 MDHEN, CDR2 SYDVKM. DNA for the CDR3: TGTGCCAGCAGTTTTCGAGCCTACAATGAGCAGTTCTTC. This gives the protein CASSFRAYNEQFF.

The chain couples TRBV11-2 to TRBJ1-4; D call uncertain. The CDR3 loop spans 14 amino acids. The germline V and J ends were trimmed by 3 bases and 4 bases, with 9 bases remaining between them. Looked up from germline, CDR1 is SGHAT and CDR2 is FQNNGV. CDR3 loop: CASSFRESNEKLFF. The CDR3 nucleotides are TGTGCCAGCAGCTTTAGGGAGAGTAATGAAAAACTGTTTTTT.

The V gene is TRBV7-3, the J gene TRBJ1-5; D gene uncertain. The CDR3 contains 14 residues. V dropped 5 bases and J dropped 5 bases, with 13 bases sitting between them. Germline lookup yields CDR1 SGHTA and CDR2 FQGTGA. This CDR3 reads CASSKSTRYQPQHF. CDR3 coding DNA: TGTGCCAGCAGCAAATCTACCCGTTATCAGCCCCAGCATTTT.

This clone was recorded once. In nucleotides, the CDR3 is TGTGCCAGCAGCTTAAGACAGACGAACACCGGGGAGCTGTTTTTT. Protein sequence: CASSLRQTNTGELFF. This chain connects TRBV11-2 to TRBJ2-2; tentative D call: TRBD1 (5 bases). Germline V gene lookup returns CDR1 SGHAT and CDR2 FQNNGV. Trimming took off 2 bases at V and 0 bases at J, with 7 bases between the two ends. This CDR3 has 15 residues.

This chain joins TRBV6-5 and TRBJ1-1; no clear D. The CDR3 covers 13 residues. CDR1 is MNHEY and CDR2 is SVGAGI in the germline V gene. V shed 8 bases and J shed 8 bases, with 18 bases lying between them. The CDR3, as DNA: TGTGCCAGCCCCCCCGGACGGGCGGGGGAAGCTTTCTTT. Translated, it gives CASPPGRAGEAFF.

The chain joins TRBV3-1 (or the pseudogene TRBV3-2) to TRBJ1-2; 8 bases are a match to TRBD1. Germline-derived CDR1 and CDR2 are LGHDT and YNNKEL (reference sequence). J lost 0 bases, V lost 5 bases, and 5 bases had no gene match. This CDR3 comprises 15 residues. CDR3 protein: CASSKQGAANYGYTF. CDR3 DNA sequence: TGTGCCAGCAGCAAGCAGGGGGCGGCTAACTATGGCTACACCTTC.

The gene calls are TRBV19 and TRBJ2-7, with a weak D call TRBD1 (5 bases). Germline values: CDR1 LNHDA, CDR2 SQIVND (reference sequence). The V gene lost 8 bases and the J gene lost 3 bases, with 14 bases spanning the gap. CDR3 length: 13 amino acids. The CDR3 DNA follows: TGTGCCAGTGGACACAGGCCGTACTACGAGCAGTACTTC. Translated: CASGHRPYYEQYF.

The V call is TRBV11-2, the J call TRBJ1-1; D might be TRBD1 (5 bases). Germline assignment: CDR1 SGHAT and CDR2 FQNNGV. This CDR3 is 14 amino acids long. V was trimmed by 2 bases and J by 2 bases, leaving 9 bases between them. The CDR3 DNA is TGTGCCAGCAGCTTATGGGGGGACAACACTGAAGCTTTCTTT. This translates into CASSLWGDNTEAFF.

Concerning this clone itself: The same CDR3 is also encoded by other DNA sequences in this sample. The chain couples TRBV18 to TRBJ1-1; no firm D call. The ends were cut back, 3 bases at V and 1 base at J, with 6 bases in the middle. CDR1 and CDR2 from the germline V gene are KGHSH and LQKENI. CDR3 length equals 13 residues. Here the CDR3 DNA reads TGTGCCAGCTCACCCGCGGGGAACACTGAAGCTTTCTTT. This translates into CASSPAGNTEAFF.

This clone occurred a few times. The rearrangement uses TRBV28 and TRBJ1-2, with a weak D call TRBD1 (6 bases). Trimming left V 2 bases short and J 8 bases short, with 21 bases between. Germline V CDR1 and CDR2: MDHEN, SYDVKM. The CDR3 consists of 16 residues. Here the CDR3 DNA reads TGTGCCAGCAGTTTAAGATCTGGGGGCTTAGTCGAGGGCTACACCTTC. As protein: CASSLRSGGLVEGYTF.

The chain joins TRBV7-8 to TRBJ2-3; TRBD2 aligns across 9 bases. CDR1 is SGHVS and CDR2 is FQNEAQ in the germline V gene. The junction had 14 bases not matched to a gene; V was cut back by 5 bases and J by 5 bases. The CDR3 covers 17 residues. For the CDR3, the DNA is TGTGCCAGCAGCGTAACTAGCGGGCTTAGAGGGGGAGATACGCAGTATTTT. This sequence encodes CASSVTSGLRGGDTQYF.

This clone appeared a single time. The chain couples TRBV27 to TRBJ2-5; possible D gene TRBD1, 5 bases. V was pared by 0 bases and J by 5 bases, with 10 bases between. Germline CDR1 reads MNHEY; CDR2 reads SMNVEV (reference sequence). There are 14 residues in the CDR3. The CDR3: CASSLSVRVETQYF. The DNA for the CDR3 is TGTGCCAGCAGTTTATCCGTCAGGGTTGAGACCCAGTACTTC.

The chain recombines TRBV7-8 with TRBJ1-4; 8 positions agree with TRBD1. Losses at the gene ends were 4 bases for V and 7 bases for J; bases not matched to a gene: 14. The CDR3 runs to 17 residues. From germline, CDR1 is SGHVS and CDR2 FQNEAQ. The CDR3 reads CASSSGQGGLIGEKLFF. The CDR3 nucleotides read TGTGCCAGCAGCTCCGGACAGGGAGGACTAATCGGTGAAAAACTGTTTTTT.